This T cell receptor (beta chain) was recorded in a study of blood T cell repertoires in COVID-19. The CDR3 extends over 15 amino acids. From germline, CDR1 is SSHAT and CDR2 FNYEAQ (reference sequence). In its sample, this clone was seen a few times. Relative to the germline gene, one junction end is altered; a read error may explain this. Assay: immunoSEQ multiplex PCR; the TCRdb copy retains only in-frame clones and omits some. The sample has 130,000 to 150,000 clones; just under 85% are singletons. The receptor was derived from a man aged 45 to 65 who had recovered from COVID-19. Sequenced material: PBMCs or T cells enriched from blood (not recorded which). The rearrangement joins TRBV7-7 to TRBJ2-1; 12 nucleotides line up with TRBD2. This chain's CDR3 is CASSLASGGGNEQFF. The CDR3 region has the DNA TGTGCTAGCAGCTTAGCTAGCGGGGGGGGCAATGAGCAGTTCTTC.